The rows below give T cell receptor beta chains drawn from one sample of a study of cytomegalovirus exposure and HLA in healthy donors. Clones were read by immunoSEQ multiplex PCR, and TCRdb kept only the in-frame ones, dropping some. The profile covers more than 150,000 clones, with 79% appearing a single time and approximately 1.5% taken by the ten largest. Sequencing was carried out using PBMCs. These receptor sequences come from a girl aged 10 to 17 in good health and CMV-seropositive. Both conserved end residues are part of each CDR3. D genes are given only for firm matches. Clone size is given for some rows only: seen once, a few or many times, or a class if the clone is expanded.

j_call,d_call,v_call,clone_size,cdr3_nt,cdr3_aa
TRBJ1-4,NA,TRBV7-7,NA,TGTGCCAGCAGCCAGAGACCCGGAGTGGATGAAAAACTGTTTTTT,CASSQRPGVDEKLFF
TRBJ1-6,TRBD1,TRBV5-6,NA,TGTGCCAGCAGCTTGATGACAGGGGGCTATAATTCACCCCTCCACTTT,CASSLMTGGYNSPLHF
TRBJ2-3,TRBD2,TRBV5-4,once,TGTGCCAGCAGCCTACGGACTAGCGGTGGCACAGATACGCAGTATTTT,CASSLRTSGGTDTQYF
TRBJ2-5,TRBD1,TRBV15,NA,TGTGCCACCAGGTGGACAGGGGGGGGAGAGACCCAGTACTTC,CATRWTGGGETQYF
TRBJ2-2,TRBD1,TRBV10-2,NA,TGCGCCAGCAAGGGACAGGGGATGCCCGGGGAGCTGTTTTTT,CASKGQGMPGELFF
TRBJ2-7,TRBD2,TRBV5-4,NA,TGTGCCAGCAGCTTGGCCCTAGCGGGGGCCTACGAGCAGTACTTC,CASSLALAGAYEQYF
TRBJ2-3,TRBD2,TRBV5-1,NA,TGCGCCAGCAGCTTGGGGACTAGCGGACGCACAGATACGCAGTATTTT,CASSLGTSGRTDTQYF
TRBJ2-5,NA,TRBV9,NA,TGTGCCAGCAGCGTAGATAGGGGCAGCGAGACCCAGTACTTC,CASSVDRGSETQYF
TRBJ2-5,NA,TRBV27,NA,TGTGCCAGCAGCCCCCGGGTCGGGGAGACCCAGTACTTC,CASSPRVGETQYF
TRBJ2-4,TRBD2,TRBV10-1,NA,TGCGCCAGCAGTGAGTCCACGGGGGGCATTCAGTACTTC,CASSESTGGIQYF
TRBJ2-2,NA,TRBV4-3,NA,TGCGCCAGCAGCCCTATAGGGGTTTTAGGGGAGCTGTTTTTT,CASSPIGVLGELFF
TRBJ2-5,NA,TRBV30,NA,TGTGCCTGGAGTGTACTACGGGGTTCGCAAGAGACCCAGTACTTC,CAWSVLRGSQETQYF
TRBJ1-2,TRBD1,TRBV11-2,NA,TGTGCCAGCAGCCCGGGACAGGGGAGTGGCTACACCTTC,CASSPGQGSGYTF
TRBJ2-5,TRBD2,TRBV2,NA,TGTGCCAGCAGTGAACGGACTAGCGATGGGGAGACCCAGTACTTC,CASSERTSDGETQYF
TRBJ1-1,TRBD1,TRBV5-1,NA,TGCGCCAGCAGCGCCCCGGGACAGGAGAACACTGAAGCTTTCTTT,CASSAPGQENTEAFF
TRBJ2-5,TRBD2,TRBV11-2,NA,TGTGCCAGCAGCTTTTCGGGGGGAGGGGAGACCCAGTACTTC,CASSFSGGGETQYF
TRBJ1-6,TRBD1,TRBV7-8,once,TGTGCCAGCAGCACACAGACAGGGGTCTCACCCCTCCACTTT,CASSTQTGVSPLHF
TRBJ2-7,TRBD2,TRBV30,NA,TGTGCCTGGAGTGTGGGGGGGGACTCCTACGAGCAGTACTTC,CAWSVGGDSYEQYF
TRBJ1-4,NA,TRBV5-5,NA,TGTGCCAGCAGCTTACAGGGCCTCGGTAATGAAAAACTGTTTTTT,CASSLQGLGNEKLFF
TRBJ1-2,TRBD1,TRBV6-5,NA,TGTGCCTCCGGCCAGGGGGTTTATGGCTACACCTTC,CASGQGVYGYTF
TRBJ2-7,TRBD1,TRBV6-1,NA,TGTGCCAGCAAGGAGGGACAGGGAGGCGAGCAGTACTTC,CASKEGQGGEQYF
TRBJ1-4,NA,TRBV7-9,NA,TGTGCCAGCAGCTTTTTCCTAGGGGAGGCTAATGAAAAACTGTTTTTT,CASSFFLGEANEKLFF
TRBJ2-5,NA,TRBV7-6,NA,TGTGCCAGCAGCTTAGTATCCGGGATTAGCCAAGAGACCCAGTACTTC,CASSLVSGISQETQYF
TRBJ2-7,TRBD1,TRBV10-2,NA,TGCGCCAGCAGTGAAGGACAGGGACGCTACGAGCAGTACTTC,CASSEGQGRYEQYF
TRBJ1-2,TRBD1,TRBV7-2,few,TGTGCCAGCAGCCAGACAGGGTTTGGTGGCTACACCTTC,CASSQTGFGGYTF
TRBJ1-2,NA,TRBV2,NA,TGTGCCACAGAACCGCAAGAGAGGGCCTATGGCTACACCTTC,CATEPQERAYGYTF
TRBJ1-1,NA,TRBV6-1,NA,TGTGCCAGCAGTGTATTTCCGGGACACCGGAACACTGAAGCTTTCTTT,CASSVFPGHRNTEAFF
TRBJ1-2,NA,TRBV18,few,TGTGCCAGCTCACCACCGCAGGGCTATGGCTACACCTTC,CASSPPQGYGYTF
TRBJ2-7,TRBD2,TRBV27,NA,TGTGCCAGCAGTACCCGCGGGGGGATCCTCTACGAGCAGTACTTC,CASSTRGGILYEQYF
TRBJ2-5,NA,TRBV6-1,NA,TGTGCCAGCAGGGGGGCTGGGGAGACCCAGTACTTC,CASRGAGETQYF
TRBJ2-2,TRBD1,TRBV11-3,NA,TGTGCCAGCAGTCCTGACAGGGGGCCGAACACCGGGGAGCTGTTTTTT,CASSPDRGPNTGELFF
TRBJ2-3,NA,TRBV7-6,NA,TGTGCCAGCAGCGTTACAGGGCTGCGGACAGATACGCAGTATTTT,CASSVTGLRTDTQYF
TRBJ2-5,TRBD1,TRBV4-2,NA,TGTGCCAGCAGCCAGAGCCCGGGACAGGGGTCAGAGACCCAGTACTTC,CASSQSPGQGSETQYF
TRBJ2-7,TRBD1,TRBV6-1,NA,TGTGCCAGCAGACCGGGACAGGGTCTAGACGAGCAGTACTTC,CASRPGQGLDEQYF
TRBJ2-5,TRBD1,TRBV9,NA,TGTGCCAGCAGCAAAGGACAGGGTTATTCTCTTGAGACCCAGTACTTC,CASSKGQGYSLETQYF
TRBJ2-1,NA,TRBV19,NA,TGTGCCAGTAGTGTTGAGGACAATGAGCAGTTCTTC,CASSVEDNEQFF
TRBJ2-1,TRBD2,TRBV30,NA,TGTGCCTGGAGTAATTCCGGGACTAGCGGGGGCGGGGATGAGCAGTTCTTC,CAWSNSGTSGGGDEQFF
TRBJ1-5,NA,TRBV27,NA,TGTGCCAGCAGTCCCCACCCCCAGGGTAGCAATCAGCCCCAGCATTTT,CASSPHPQGSNQPQHF
TRBJ2-7,TRBD1,TRBV11-2,few,TGTGCCAGCAGCATCGACCGGGACAGTTCCTACGAGCAGTACTTC,CASSIDRDSSYEQYF
TRBJ1-2,TRBD1,TRBV10-3,NA,TGTGCCATCTCCGGGACAGGGTATGGCTACACCTTC,CAISGTGYGYTF
TRBJ1-4,NA,TRBV5-1,NA,TGCGCCAGCAGCTTGTCAGGGGTGGCAACTAATGAAAAACTGTTTTTT,CASSLSGVATNEKLFF
TRBJ2-7,NA,TRBV7-9,NA,TGTGCCAGCAGCTTAGCAGGGGCCTACGAGCAGTACTTC,CASSLAGAYEQYF
TRBJ1-1,NA,TRBV11-3,NA,TGTGCCAGCACCCAGACCGGGTCCGAAGCTTTCTTT,CASTQTGSEAFF
TRBJ2-1,NA,TRBV20-1,once,TGCAGTGCTAGGGCCGATGAGCAGTTCTTC,CSARADEQFF
TRBJ2-2,NA,TRBV11-2,NA,TGTGCCAGCAGCTTAGAGGGAGCCGCGAACACCGGGGAGCTGTTTTTT,CASSLEGAANTGELFF
TRBJ1-5,NA,TRBV6-5,NA,TGTGCCAGCAGTTACTCGGCTGGTCAGCCCCAGCATTTT,CASSYSAGQPQHF
TRBJ1-1,NA,TRBV5-1,NA,TGCGCCAGCAGCACGCAGACAGATAACACTGAAGCTTTCTTT,CASSTQTDNTEAFF